Below are 8 T cell receptor beta chains sequenced from a single sample in a study of cytomegalovirus exposure and HLA in healthy donors. Profiling relied on immunoSEQ multiplex PCR, and the TCRdb table lists in-frame clones only, not all of them. The table lists 150,000 to 250,000 clones, more than 65% of them singletons. Sequences were obtained from PBMCs. These receptors all stem from a woman aged 25 to 45 in good health and CMV-seropositive.

The gene calls are TRBV5-1 and TRBJ2-5; 8 bases are shared with TRBD1. This CDR3 spans 15 amino acids. The ends lost 3 bases at V and 5 bases at J; junction bases unmatched: 9. The germline V gene encodes CDR1 SGHRS and CDR2 YFSETQ. The CDR3 here is CASSSDRGWEETQYF. The CDR3, as DNA: TGCGCCAGCAGCTCAGACAGGGGCTGGGAGGAGACCCAGTACTTC.

The V gene is TRBV10-3, the J gene TRBJ2-7, with D possibly being TRBD1 (5 bases). Germline loops: CDR1 ENHRY, CDR2 SYGVKD. The CDR3 totals 15 residues. Trimming took off 4 bases at V and 2 bases at J, with 15 bases between the two ends. The CDR3, as DNA: TGTGCCATCAGTGCAGGACAATTAATCACCTACGAGCAGTACTTC. Residues: CAISAGQLITYEQYF.

This chain joins TRBV28 and TRBJ2-7; D is uncertain. The CDR3 is 11 residues long. The V gene lost 0 bases and the J gene lost 6 bases, with 3 bases spanning the gap. Germline V gene lookup returns CDR1 MDHEN and CDR2 SYDVKM. The DNA for the CDR3 is TGTGCCAGCAGTTTATGGGCCGAGCAGTACTTC. The encoded protein is CASSLWAEQYF. Complete variable domain (other parts from reference TRBV28 and TRBJ2-7): DVKVTQSSRYLVKRTGEKVFLECVQDMDHENMFWYRQDPGLGLRLIYFSYDVKMKEKGDIPEGYSVSREKKERFSLILESASTNQTSMYLCASSLWAEQYFGPGTRLTVT.

The V call is TRBV6-6, the J call TRBJ1-2, with D maybe TRBD1 (6 bases). This CDR3 is 11 amino acids long. The ends were cut back, 10 bases at V and 4 bases at J, with 10 bases in the middle. The germline V gene has CDR1 MNHNY and CDR2 SVGAGI (reference sequence). The CDR3 reads CATRTVYGYTF. CDR3 DNA sequence: TGTGCCACCCGGACAGTCTATGGCTACACCTTC.

In this sample, this clone turned up a few times. The rearrangement links TRBV7-9 to TRBJ2-3, with D possibly matching TRBD2 (6 bases). The CDR3 extends over 13 amino acids. Germline CDR1 SEHNR, CDR2 FQNEAQ (reference sequence). V lost 9 bases, J lost 4 bases, and 14 bases lay in between. The CDR3 DNA follows: TGTGCCAGTTTGGCCGGGGGTTCAGATACGCAGTATTTT. Translated, it gives CASLAGGSDTQYF.

The V gene is TRBV29-1, the J gene TRBJ2-1; a possible D gene is TRBD2 (5 bases). This CDR3 has 12 residues. CDR1 SQVTM and CDR2 ANQGSEA come from the germline V gene. The V end lost 1 base, the J end lost 7 bases, and 8 bases lay between the germline ends. The CDR3 nucleotides read TGCAGCGTTGAAGTTAGCGTTAATGAGCAGTTCTTC. As protein: CSVEVSVNEQFF.

This clone was observed once. The rearrangement links TRBV5-4 to TRBJ2-2; unclear D gene. Trimming pared 6 bases from V and 0 bases from J, leaving 15 bases between. CDR3 length: 16 residues. CDR1 SGHNT and CDR2 YYREEE come from the germline V gene (reference sequence). DNA for the CDR3: TGTGCCAGCACGTTCATTTGGCAGGCGAACACCGGGGAGCTGTTTTTT. Translation: CASTFIWQANTGELFF. The variable domain in full, with the rest retrieved from reference TRBV5-4 and TRBJ2-2, is ETGVTQSPTHLIKTRGQQVTLRCSSQSGHNTVSWYQQALGQGPQFIFQYYREEENGRGNFPPRFSGLQFPNYSSELNVNALELDDSALYLCASTFIWQANTGELFFGEGSRLTVL.

This chain joins TRBV29-1 and TRBJ2-1, with 9 bases identical to TRBD1. The CDR3 covers 17 residues. Germline CDR1 and CDR2: SQVTM and ANQGSEA. V shed 2 bases, J shed 2 bases, and the junction held 10 bases outside the gene matches. The CDR3 DNA follows: TGCAGCGTTGAAAAGGGACAGGGAATAGGAACCTACAATGAGCAGTTCTTC. It yields the protein CSVEKGQGIGTYNEQFF.